The subject of this entry is one T cell receptor beta chain. V shed 4 bases, J shed 4 bases, and the junction held 6 bases outside the gene matches. Germline V lookup: CDR1 SGHDN, CDR2 FVKESK. The length of the CDR3 is 15 residues. The sample comes from a study of blood T cell repertoires in COVID-19. As for the study in general: Samples of COVID-19 (acute and convalescent) were obtained from the United States, Italy and Spain.

As processed by the authors: For nucleated cells, counts were estimated from reference gene primer amplification. TCRdb's table, derived via immunoSEQ multiplex PCR, lists solely in-frame clones and lacks some. D and trimming come from the DNA, and the V and J calls and clone size come from that table. The repertoire consists of 55,000 to 65,000 clones, with about 87% occurring once and the leading ten covering approximately 6.9%. The chain combines TRBV14 with TRBJ2-1, with 8 nucleotides matching TRBD2. Source material: peripheral blood. The sequence came from a man aged 55-75 years with active or convalescent COVID-19. The CDR3 DNA sequence: TGTGCCAGCAGCCGCCCAGCGGGAGATTACAATGAGCAGTTCTTC. This gives the protein CASSRPAGDYNEQFF.